What follows is one TCR beta chain and its context. It lacks a known antigen. Base-call qualities are not available, and no considerably larger clone is one nucleotide away. This sample is part of a study of shared clonotypes between healthy human individuals (dated by TCRdb to the early 2020s). Background for the entire study: Three men and a couple of women, aged 18 to 49 years, made up the cohort. To estimate repertoire size and how much clonotype sharing occurs between individuals, the study deeply sequenced the blood TCR repertoires of roughly 5 healthy adults. Libraries were prepared and TCR repertoires were sequenced by different laboratories using diverse techniques, in order to increase sequencing depth and limit assay-specific biases. Between about 0.85 and 10 billion PBMCs per donor were obtained by leukapheresis.

Donors were healthy HIV-negative adults with no recently reported acute infections or vaccinations. Every donor was a Caucasian adult living in Nashville, Tennessee, USA. For unsorted samples, 90 million to 95 million PBMCs were counted, and genomic DNA was extracted using the QIAamp DNA Blood Mini kit. Blood was collected by leukapheresis, and PBMCs were isolated by Ficoll-Histopaque density gradient centrifugation and then cryopreserved in liquid nitrogen vapor phase. Broader findings and caveats from the paper: Based on pairwise subsampling, the degree of clonotype sharing among donors was expected to be affected by sequencing depth. Because the study included a small number of donors, the genetic and exposure-history diversity represented was limited. Sampling was restricted to blood, and TCR repertoires in tissues likely differ from the TCR repertoires found in blood.

Using the deep immunoSEQ assay, TCR CDR3 regions were amplified from genomic DNA by multiplex PCR. For each cell subset, the extracted genomic DNA was distributed evenly across all wells of several immunoSEQ 96-well plates, and each plate served as one replicate. Each replicate PCR for unsorted PBMC received roughly 290 ng genomic DNA, equal to 25,000 to 35,000 T cell genomes. Ten immunoSEQ deep assay plates were used to sequence unsorted PBMC genomic DNA. Purified libraries were quantified with a Qubit 3.0 fluorometer, sized on a Bioanalyzer 2100, and re-quantified with the KAPA Library Quantification kit. Every immunoSEQ 96-well plate was sequenced on a dedicated single-read 150-cycle Illumina NextSeq 550 flow cell. In the authors' own workflow: Because the immunoSEQ output held only junctional sequences and lacked quality scores, the filtering could not match the filtering applied to full-length reads. Sequences were annotated with PyIR, a Python wrapper for IgBLAST v1.9, using IMGT germline references to assign V/J genes and CDR3. Reads with weak V/J assignments (E-value above 1e-6), missing CDR3, stop codons, out-of-frame junctions, or ambiguous translated residues were removed. V3J clonotypes were defined as sequences sharing an identical inferred V gene, J gene, and CDR3 amino acid sequence. The percentage overlap between two repertoires was calculated by dividing the number of shared unique clonotypes by the size of the smaller repertoire. Richness of each repertoire was evaluated using RTK rarefaction, the Chao1 estimator, and Recon v2.1 estimates of unobserved clonotypes. TCRdb carries this immuneACCESS record with in-frame sequences only. Its versions omit some clonotypes, under half of them owing to an unresolved V gene in the studies checked, with the rest unexplained. V and J calls plus clone size are reproduced from that table; the DNA served to infer D and trimming. For this sample the table gives about 510,000 clones, of which 60% to 85% were detected only once. Together, the top ten hold over 10% of the sample.

From the germline V gene (reference sequence), CDR1 is MNHEY and CDR2 is SMNVEV. Reading from cysteine to phenylalanine, the CDR3 counts 18 amino acids. Kept here is only the CDR3 DNA, which spans 54 bases and is read in frame from base 1. The trim is 4 bases for V and 0 bases for J, with a gap of 19 bases between the germline ends. Sequenced sample: PBMCs. The receptor chain draws on TRBV27 and TRBJ1-5; TRBD1 is a possible D gene, resting on 6 matching bases. The clonotype comes from a woman aged 35 to 49 in good health. Some clones in this sample may be carry-over from other donors' samples. This receptor has the CDR3 CASSSSGELGYSNQPQHF. The DNA is TGTGCCAGCAGTTCATCAGGGGAACTCGGGTATAGCAATCAGCCCCAGCATTTT.